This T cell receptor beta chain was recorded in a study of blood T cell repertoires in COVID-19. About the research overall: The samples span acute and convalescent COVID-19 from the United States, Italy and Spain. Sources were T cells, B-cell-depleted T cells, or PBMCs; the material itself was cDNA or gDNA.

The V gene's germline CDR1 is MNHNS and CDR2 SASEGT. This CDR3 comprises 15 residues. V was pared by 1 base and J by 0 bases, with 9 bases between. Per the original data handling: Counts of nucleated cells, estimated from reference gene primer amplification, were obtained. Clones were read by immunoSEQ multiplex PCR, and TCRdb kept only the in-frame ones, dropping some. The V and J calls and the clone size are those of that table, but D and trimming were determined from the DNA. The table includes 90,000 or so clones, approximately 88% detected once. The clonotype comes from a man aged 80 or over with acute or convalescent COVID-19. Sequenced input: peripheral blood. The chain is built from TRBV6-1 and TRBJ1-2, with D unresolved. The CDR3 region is CASSEGLPPNYGYTF. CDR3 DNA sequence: TGTGCCAGCAGTGAAGGACTGCCTCCTAACTATGGCTACACCTTC.